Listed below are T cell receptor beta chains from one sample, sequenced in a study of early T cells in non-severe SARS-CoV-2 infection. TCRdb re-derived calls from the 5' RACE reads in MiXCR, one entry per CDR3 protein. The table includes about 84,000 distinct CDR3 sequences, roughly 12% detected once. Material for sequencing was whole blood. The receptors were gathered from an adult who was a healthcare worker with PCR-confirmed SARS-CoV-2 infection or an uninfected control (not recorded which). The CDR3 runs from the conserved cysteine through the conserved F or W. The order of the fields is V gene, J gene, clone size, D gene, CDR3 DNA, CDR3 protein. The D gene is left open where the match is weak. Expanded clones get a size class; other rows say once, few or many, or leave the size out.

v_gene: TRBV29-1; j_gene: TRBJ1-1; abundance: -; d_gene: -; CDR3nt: TGCAGCTTTCGACAGCAGGGGACTGAAGCTTTCTTT; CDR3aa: CSFRQQGTEAFF
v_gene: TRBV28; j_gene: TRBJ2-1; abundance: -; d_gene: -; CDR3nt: TGTGCCAGCAGTTTAAGGGCGATGTCCTACAATGAGCAGTTCTTC; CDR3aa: CASSLRAMSYNEQFF
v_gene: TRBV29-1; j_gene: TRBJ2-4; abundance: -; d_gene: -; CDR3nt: TGCAGCGTCGCCGACAGGGTAGGGGGGAACATTCAGTACTTC; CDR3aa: CSVADRVGGNIQYF
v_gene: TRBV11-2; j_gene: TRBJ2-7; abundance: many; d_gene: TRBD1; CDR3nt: TGTGCCAGCAGCGCCGGGACAGGGGGACCCTACGAGCAGTACTTC; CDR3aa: CASSAGTGGPYEQYF
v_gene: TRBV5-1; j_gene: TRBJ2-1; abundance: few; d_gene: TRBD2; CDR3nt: TGCGCCAGCAGCCAGTGGACTAGCGGGGGGCCGACCTACAATGAGCAGTTCTTC; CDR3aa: CASSQWTSGGPTYNEQFF
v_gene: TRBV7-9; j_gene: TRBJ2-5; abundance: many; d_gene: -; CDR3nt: TGTGCCAGCAGTTTCCTTGATCAGTCGAAGACCCAGTACTTC; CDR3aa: CASSFLDQSKTQYF
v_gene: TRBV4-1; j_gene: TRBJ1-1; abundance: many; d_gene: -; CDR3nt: TGCGCCAGCAGCCCGGTCGGGGGCTTGAACACTGAAGCTTTCTTT; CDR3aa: CASSPVGGLNTEAFF
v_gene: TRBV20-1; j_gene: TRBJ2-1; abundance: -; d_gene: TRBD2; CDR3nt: TGCAGTGCTAGGGGGACTAGCGGGAGCTCCTACAATGAGCAGTTCTTC; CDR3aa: CSARGTSGSSYNEQFF
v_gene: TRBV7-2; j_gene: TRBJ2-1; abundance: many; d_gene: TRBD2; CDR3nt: TGTGCCAGCAGCTCCAGTGGCCCTAGCGGGAGCTCCTACAATGAGCAGTTCTTC; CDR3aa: CASSSSGPSGSSYNEQFF
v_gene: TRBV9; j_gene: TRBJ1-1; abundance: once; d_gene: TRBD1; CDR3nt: TGTGCCAGCAGCGTCGTAACCAGGACAGGCGTTATGAACACTGAAGCTTTCTTT; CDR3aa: CASSVVTRTGVMNTEAFF
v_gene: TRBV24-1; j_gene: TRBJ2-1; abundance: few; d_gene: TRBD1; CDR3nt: TGTGCCACCAGTGATTTACAGGGGGCTAGCAATGAGCAGTTCTTC; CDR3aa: CATSDLQGASNEQFF
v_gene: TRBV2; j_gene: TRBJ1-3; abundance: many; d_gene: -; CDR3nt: TGTGCCAGCATTCCACGGGATATTGGAAACACCATATATTTT; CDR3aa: CASIPRDIGNTIYF
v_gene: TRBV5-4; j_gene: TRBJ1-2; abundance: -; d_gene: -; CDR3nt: TGTGCCAGCAGCTCCCTCATCCGTCAGGGACTGGCTGGCTACACCTTC; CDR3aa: CASSSLIRQGLAGYTF
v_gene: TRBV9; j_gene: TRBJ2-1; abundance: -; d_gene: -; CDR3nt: TGTGCCAGCAGCCCGGGTAGCAATGAGCAGTTCTTC; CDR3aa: CASSPGSNEQFF
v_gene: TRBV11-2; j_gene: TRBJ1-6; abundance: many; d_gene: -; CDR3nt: TGTGCCAGCAGTTTAGTAAATTCACCCCTCCACTTT; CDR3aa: CASSLVNSPLHF
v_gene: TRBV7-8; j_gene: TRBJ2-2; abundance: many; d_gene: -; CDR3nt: TGTGCCAGCTCCAGGGGTCAGACCGGGGAGCTGTTTTTT; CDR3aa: CASSRGQTGELFF
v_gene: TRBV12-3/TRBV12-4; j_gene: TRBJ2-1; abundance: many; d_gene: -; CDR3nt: TGTGCCAGCACCGACGGGAGATACAATGAGCAGTTCTTC; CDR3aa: CASTDGRYNEQFF
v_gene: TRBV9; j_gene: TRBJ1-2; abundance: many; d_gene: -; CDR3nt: TGTGCCAGCAGCGAGGGACGGGTTCCCGATGGCTACACCTTC; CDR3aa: CASSEGRVPDGYTF
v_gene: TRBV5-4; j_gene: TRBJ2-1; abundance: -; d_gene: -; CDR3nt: TGTGCCAGCAGCATAAGACAGGGAGGTCCCCGATATGAGCAGTTCTTC; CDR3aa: CASSIRQGGPRYEQFF
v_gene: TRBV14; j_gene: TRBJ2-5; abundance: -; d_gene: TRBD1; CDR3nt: TGTGCCAGCAGTCAATTGACAGGGGTTCAAGAGACCCAGTACTTC; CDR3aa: CASSQLTGVQETQYF
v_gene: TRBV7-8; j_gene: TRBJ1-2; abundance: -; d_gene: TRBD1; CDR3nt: TGTGCCAGCAGCTTAACCGGACAGGCCTACTATGGCTACACCTTC; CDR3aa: CASSLTGQAYYGYTF
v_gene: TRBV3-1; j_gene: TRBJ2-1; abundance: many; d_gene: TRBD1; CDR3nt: TGTGCCAGCAGCTGGGACAGGGAAGGGAGCAATGAGCAGTTCTTC; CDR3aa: CASSWDREGSNEQFF
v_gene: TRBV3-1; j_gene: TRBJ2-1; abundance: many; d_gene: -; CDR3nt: TGTGCCAGCAGCCCGGACAGTAGGGACTACAATGAGCAGTTCTTC; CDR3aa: CASSPDSRDYNEQFF
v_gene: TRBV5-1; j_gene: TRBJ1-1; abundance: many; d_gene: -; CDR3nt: TGCGCCAGCAGCTATGGGGAAACTGAAGCTTTCTTT; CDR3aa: CASSYGETEAFF
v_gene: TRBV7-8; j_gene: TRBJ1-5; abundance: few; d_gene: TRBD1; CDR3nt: TGTGCCAGCAGCACTACAGGGGGTAGGCAGCCCCAGCATTTT; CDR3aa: CASSTTGGRQPQHF
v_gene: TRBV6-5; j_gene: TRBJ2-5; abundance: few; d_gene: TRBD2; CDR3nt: TGTGCCAGCAGTCGCCGGACTAGCGGGAGACAAGAGACCCAGTACTTC; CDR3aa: CASSRRTSGRQETQYF
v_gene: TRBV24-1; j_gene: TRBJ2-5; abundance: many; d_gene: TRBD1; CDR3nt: TGTGCCACCAGTGATCATGGACAGGGGCAAGAGACCCAGTACTTC; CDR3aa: CATSDHGQGQETQYF
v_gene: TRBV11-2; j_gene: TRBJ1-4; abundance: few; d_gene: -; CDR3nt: TGTGCCAGCAGCTTAGACAGCAGTTTGTTCGAAAAACTGTTTTTT; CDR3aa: CASSLDSSLFEKLFF
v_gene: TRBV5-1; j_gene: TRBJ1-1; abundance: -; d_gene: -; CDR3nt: TGCGCCAGCAGCTTAAAGGGAGAGAACACTGAAGCTTTCTTT; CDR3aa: CASSLKGENTEAFF
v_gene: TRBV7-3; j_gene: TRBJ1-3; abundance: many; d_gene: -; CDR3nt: TGTGCCAGCAGCTTAATCAGGGGAACTGGAAACACCATATATTTT; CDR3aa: CASSLIRGTGNTIYF
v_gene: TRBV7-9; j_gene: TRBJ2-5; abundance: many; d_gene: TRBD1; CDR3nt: TGTGCCAGCAGCTTAGAACTCGGACAGGGAAGAGAGACCCAGTACTTC; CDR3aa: CASSLELGQGRETQYF
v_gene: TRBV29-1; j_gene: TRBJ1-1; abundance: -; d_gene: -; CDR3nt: TGCAGCGCCCTCGGACAGTCCGCCACTGAAGCTTTCTTT; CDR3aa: CSALGQSATEAFF
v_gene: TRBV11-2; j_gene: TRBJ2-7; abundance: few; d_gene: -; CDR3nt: TGTGCCAGCAGCTCCGGGACACTCTACGAGCAGTACTTC; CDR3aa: CASSSGTLYEQYF
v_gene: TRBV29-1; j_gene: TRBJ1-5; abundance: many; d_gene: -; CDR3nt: TGCAGCGTTGAAGCGGGGACTCAGCCCCAGCATTTT; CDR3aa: CSVEAGTQPQHF
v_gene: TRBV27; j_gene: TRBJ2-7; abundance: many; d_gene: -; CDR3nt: TGTGCCAGCAGTTCCCGGGGCAATTACGAGCAGTACTTC; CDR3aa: CASSSRGNYEQYF
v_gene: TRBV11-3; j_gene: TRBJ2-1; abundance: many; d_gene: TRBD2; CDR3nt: TGTGCCAGCAGCTCAGGGTTGGCTAGCGGGAGGCCTAGAGCTTACAATGAGCAGTTCTTC; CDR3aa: CASSSGLASGRPRAYNEQFF
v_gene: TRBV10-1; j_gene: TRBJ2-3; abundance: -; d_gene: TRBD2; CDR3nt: TGCGCCAGCAGCTTTAGCGGGACGGAAGATACGCAGTATTTT; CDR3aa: CASSFSGTEDTQYF
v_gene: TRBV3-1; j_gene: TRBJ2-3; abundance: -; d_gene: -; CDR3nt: TGTGCCAGCAGCCAAGACGGGAGTGGGTATACGCAGTATTTT; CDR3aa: CASSQDGSGYTQYF
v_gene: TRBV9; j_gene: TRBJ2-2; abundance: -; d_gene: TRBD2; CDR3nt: TGTGCCAGCAGCCCCGGGGGAGCGGGAATGAACACCGGGGAGCTGTTTTTT; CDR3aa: CASSPGGAGMNTGELFF
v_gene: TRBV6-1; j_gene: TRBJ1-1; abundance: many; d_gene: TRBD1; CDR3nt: TGTGCCACCAAAACAGGGGCTTCGGACACTGAAGCTTTCTTT; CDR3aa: CATKTGASDTEAFF
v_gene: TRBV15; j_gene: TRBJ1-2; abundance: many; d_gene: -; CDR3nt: TGTGCCACCAGCAGAGAGGGCGGGAACTATGGCTACACCTTC; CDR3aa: CATSREGGNYGYTF
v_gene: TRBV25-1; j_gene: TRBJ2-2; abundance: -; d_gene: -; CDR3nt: TGTGCGGTTTTTAGCGGAGTTAACACCGGGGAGCTGTTTTTT; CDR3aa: CAVFSGVNTGELFF
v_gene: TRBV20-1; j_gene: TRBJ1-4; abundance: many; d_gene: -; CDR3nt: TGCAGTGCTTTTCCCTACAGGGCAACTAATGAAAAACTGTTTTTT; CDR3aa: CSAFPYRATNEKLFF